This TCR beta chain was sequenced for a study of post-analysis software for immune sequencing data. Looking at the study overall: Secondary progressive, relapsing-remitting and progressive-relapsing multiple sclerosis were among the included disease courses.

Study-level results: With F measure, samples from one preparation batch clustered together strongly. When compared against controls, multiple sclerosis patients showed significantly lower normalized Chao1 diversity. Compared with controls, patients had more of about 5 TRBV segments, including TRBV5-6, TRBV5-1 and TRBV20-1.

cDNA libraries for TCR beta contained unique molecular identifiers. Some 500,000 cDNA molecules were obtained from approximately 1 to 10 million T cells. TCRdb processed the PCR reads anew with MiXCR; each CDR3 protein has one entry. This repertoire shows a few hundred thousand distinct CDR3 sequences, about 38% found once; its top ten account for 4% to 6%. With V trimmed by 10 bases and J by 3 bases, 12 bases remained unmatched. The CDR3 contains 15 residues. The germline CDR1 and CDR2 sequences are MNHEY and SVGAGI. This clonotype has more than one count but fewer than ten. The antigen is undetermined.

The sequenced sample consisted of blood. The TCR comes from a girl aged 5-17 years with multiple sclerosis. The chain combines TRBV6-5 with TRBJ2-1, with TRBD2 matching 7 bases. The CDR3 nucleotides are TGTGCCACCCATGGGAGGGCCAGTGGCTACAATGAGCAGTTCTTC. This translates into CATHGRASGYNEQFF.